This T cell receptor beta chain was found in a study of blood T cell repertoires in COVID-19. Across the study: PBMCs, B-cell-depleted T cells, or T cells were the source of the cDNA or gDNA that made up the material.

Trimming at V came to 3 bases and at J to 2 bases, leaving 2 bases not matched to a gene. Germline V gene lookup returns CDR1 SGHTA and CDR2 FQGNSA. The length of the CDR3 is 14 residues. Sequenced by immunoSEQ multiplex PCR; TCRdb stores in-frame clones only, minus some. This sample has about 82,000 clones, with approximately 80% found just once. The source is a woman between 40 and 50 years old with active or convalescent COVID-19. V usage is TRBV7-2 and J usage is TRBJ2-5, with 8 bases that match TRBD2. What was sequenced was peripheral blood. The CDR3 bases are TGTGCCAGCAGCTTTCTAGCGGGTCAAGAGACCCAGTACTTC. Translating it yields CASSFLAGQETQYF.